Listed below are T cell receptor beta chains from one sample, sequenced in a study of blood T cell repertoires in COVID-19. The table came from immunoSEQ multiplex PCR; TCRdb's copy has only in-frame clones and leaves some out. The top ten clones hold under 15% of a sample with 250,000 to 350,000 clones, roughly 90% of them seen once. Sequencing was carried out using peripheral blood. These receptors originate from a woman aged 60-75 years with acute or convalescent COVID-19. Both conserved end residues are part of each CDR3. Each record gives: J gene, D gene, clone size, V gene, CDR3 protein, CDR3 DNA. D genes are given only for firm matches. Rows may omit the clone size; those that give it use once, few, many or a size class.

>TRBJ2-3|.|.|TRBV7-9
CASSRGQSTDTQYF
TGTGCCAGCAGCCGAGGACAGAGCACAGATACGCAGTATTTT
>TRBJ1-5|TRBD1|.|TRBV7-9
CASSFLGQGRDQPQHF
TGTGCCAGCAGCTTTTTGGGACAGGGGCGGGATCAGCCCCAGCATTTT
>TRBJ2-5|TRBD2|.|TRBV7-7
CASSRTIAGGTQYF
TGTGCTAGCAGCCGCACAATAGCGGGAGGAACCCAGTACTTC
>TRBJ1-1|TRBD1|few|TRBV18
CASSDRGMNTEAFF
TGTGCCAGCTCGGACAGGGGTATGAACACTGAAGCTTTCTTT
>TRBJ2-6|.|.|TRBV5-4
CASSAGHSGANVLTF
TGTGCCAGCAGCGCTGGACATTCTGGGGCCAACGTCCTGACTTTC
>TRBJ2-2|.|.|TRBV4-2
CASSRDASSNPPTGELFF
TGTGCCAGCAGCCGAGATGCCTCGTCTAACCCTCCCACCGGGGAGCTGTTTTTT
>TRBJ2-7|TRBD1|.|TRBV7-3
CASSLGQGGEQYF
TGTGCCAGCAGCTTGGGACAGGGAGGCGAGCAGTACTTC
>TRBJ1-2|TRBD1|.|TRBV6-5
CASSLWTGGGGYTF
TGTGCCAGCAGTCTATGGACAGGGGGAGGTGGCTACACCTTC
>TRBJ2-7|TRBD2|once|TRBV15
CATSGGEGSFSYEQYF
TGTGCCACCAGCGGGGGGGAAGGATCGTTTTCCTACGAGCAGTACTTC
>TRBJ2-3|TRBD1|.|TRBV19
CASSRGTVPASTDTQYF
TGTGCCAGTAGTAGGGGGACAGTACCCGCTAGCACAGATACGCAGTATTTT
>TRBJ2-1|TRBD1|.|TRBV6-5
CASRLSRGRWNEQFF
TGTGCCAGCAGACTATCTAGGGGGCGATGGAATGAGCAGTTCTTC
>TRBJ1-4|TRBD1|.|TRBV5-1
CASSPGQSNEKLFF
TGCGCCAGCAGCCCGGGACAGTCTAATGAAAAACTGTTTTTT
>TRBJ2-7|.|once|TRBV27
CASCMTVKVYSPCGEQYF
TGTGCCAGCTGCATGACAGTTAAGGTCTATTCCCCCTGTGGCGAGCAGTACTTC
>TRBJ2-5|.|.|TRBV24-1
CATSDLVFGVGQGETQYF
TGTGCCACCAGTGATTTGGTCTTCGGGGTAGGGCAAGGGGAGACCCAGTACTTC
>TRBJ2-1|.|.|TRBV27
CASSLAQRNEQFF
TGTGCCAGCAGTTTGGCCCAGCGCAATGAGCAGTTCTTC
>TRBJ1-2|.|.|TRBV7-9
CASSLGLGGPNYGYTF
TGTGCCAGCAGCTTAGGATTGGGGGGACCTAACTATGGCTACACCTTC
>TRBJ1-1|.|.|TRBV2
CASSEDEQDNTEAFF
TGTGCCAGCAGTGAAGACGAACAGGACAACACTGAAGCTTTCTTT
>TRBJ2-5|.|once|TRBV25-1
CASSEVLETRYF
TGTGCCAGCAGTGAAGTCTTGGAGACCCGGTACTTC
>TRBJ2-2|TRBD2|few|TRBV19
CASAASGSTGELFF
TGTGCCAGTGCGGCTAGCGGGAGCACCGGGGAGCTGTTTTTT
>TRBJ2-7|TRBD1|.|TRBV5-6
CASSPDRGYEQYF
TGTGCCAGCAGCCCGGACAGGGGTTACGAGCAGTACTTC
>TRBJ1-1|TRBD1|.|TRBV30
CAWRDQGAEAFF
TGTGCCTGGAGAGATCAGGGGGCCGAAGCTTTCTTT
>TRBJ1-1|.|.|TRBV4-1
CASSQESGFRTEAFF
TGCGCCAGCAGCCAAGAGTCGGGGTTTCGCACTGAAGCTTTCTTT
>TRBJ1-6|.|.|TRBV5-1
CASSFQNSPLHF
TGCGCCAGCAGCTTTCAAAATTCACCCCTCCACTTT
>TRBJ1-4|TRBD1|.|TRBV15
CATSRGPQGENEKLFF
TGTGCCACCAGCAGAGGCCCACAGGGGGAAAATGAAAAACTGTTTTTT
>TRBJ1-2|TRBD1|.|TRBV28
CASSDAGGQNYGYTF
TGTGCCAGCAGTGACGCAGGGGGTCAGAACTATGGCTACACCTTC
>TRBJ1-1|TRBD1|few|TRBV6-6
CASSYSWDRGKTEAFF
TGTGCCAGCAGTTACTCCTGGGACAGGGGAAAAACTGAAGCTTTCTTT
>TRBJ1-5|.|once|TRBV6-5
CASSRQGGDQPQHF
TGTGCCAGCAGCCGCCAGGGAGGCGATCAGCCCCAGCATTTT
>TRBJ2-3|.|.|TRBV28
CASSLILLNARADTQYF
TGTGCCAGCAGTTTAATACTTCTTAATGCTAGAGCAGATACGCAGTATTTT
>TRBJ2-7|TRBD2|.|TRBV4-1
CASRGRAGGSYEQYF
TGCGCCAGTCGGGGGCGAGCGGGAGGCTCCTACGAGCAGTACTTC
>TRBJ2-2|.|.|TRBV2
CASSGTKAGELFF
TGTGCCAGCAGTGGGACTAAAGCCGGGGAGCTGTTTTTT
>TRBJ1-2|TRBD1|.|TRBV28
CASSRTGIYGYTF
TGTGCCAGCAGTAGGACAGGGATATATGGCTACACCTTC
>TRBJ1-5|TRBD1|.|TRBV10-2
CASSDRGYQPQHF
TGCGCCAGCAGTGACAGGGGGTATCAGCCCCAGCATTTT
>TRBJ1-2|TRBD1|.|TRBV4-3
CASSQERGDSLANYGYTF
TGCGCCAGCAGCCAAGAAAGGGGGGACAGCCTGGCTAACTATGGCTACACCTTC
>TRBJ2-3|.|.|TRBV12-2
CASRSISGGKGSDTQYF
TGTGCAAGTCGCTCGATCAGTGGAGGGAAGGGCTCAGATACGCAGTATTTT
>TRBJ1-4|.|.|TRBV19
CASSRGETNEKLFF
TGTGCCAGTAGTAGGGGGGAAACTAATGAAAAACTGTTTTTT
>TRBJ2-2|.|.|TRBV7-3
CASSLAGTGELFF
TGTGCCAGCAGCTTAGCGGGAACCGGGGAGCTGTTTTTT
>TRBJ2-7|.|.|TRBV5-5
CASSPSVYGEQYF
TGTGCCAGCAGCCCATCAGTTTACGGGGAGCAGTACTTC